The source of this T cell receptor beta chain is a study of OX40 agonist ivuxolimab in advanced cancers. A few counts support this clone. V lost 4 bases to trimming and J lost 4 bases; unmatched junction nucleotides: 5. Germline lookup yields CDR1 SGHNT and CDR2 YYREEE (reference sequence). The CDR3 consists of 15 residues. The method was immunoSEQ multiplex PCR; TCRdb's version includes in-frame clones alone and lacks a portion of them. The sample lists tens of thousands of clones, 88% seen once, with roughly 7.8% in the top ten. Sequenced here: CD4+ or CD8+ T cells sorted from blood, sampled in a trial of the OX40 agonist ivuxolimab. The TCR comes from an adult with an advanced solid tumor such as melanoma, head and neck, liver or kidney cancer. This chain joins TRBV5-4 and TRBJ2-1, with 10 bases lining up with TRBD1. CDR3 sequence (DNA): TGTGCCAGCAGCGGAAGGACAGGGGGTTACAATGAGCAGTTCTTC. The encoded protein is CASSGRTGGYNEQFF.